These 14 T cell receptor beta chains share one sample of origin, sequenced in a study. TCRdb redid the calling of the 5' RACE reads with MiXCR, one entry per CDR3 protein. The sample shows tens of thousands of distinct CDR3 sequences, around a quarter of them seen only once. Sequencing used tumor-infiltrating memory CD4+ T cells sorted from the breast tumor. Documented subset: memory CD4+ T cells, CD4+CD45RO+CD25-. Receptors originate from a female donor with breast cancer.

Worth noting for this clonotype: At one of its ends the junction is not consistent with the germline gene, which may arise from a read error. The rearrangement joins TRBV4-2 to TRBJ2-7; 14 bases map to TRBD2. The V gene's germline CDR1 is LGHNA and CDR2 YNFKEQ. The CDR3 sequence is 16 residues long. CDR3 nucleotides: TGTGCCAGCAGCCAAGGGACTAGCGGGAGGTTCAACGAGCGGTACTTC. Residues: CASSQGTSGRFNERYF.

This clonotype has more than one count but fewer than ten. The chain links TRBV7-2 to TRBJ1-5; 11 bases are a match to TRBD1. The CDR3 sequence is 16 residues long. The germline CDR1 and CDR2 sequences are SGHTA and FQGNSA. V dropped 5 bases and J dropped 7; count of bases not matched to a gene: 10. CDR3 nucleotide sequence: TGTGCCAGCAGCCGGGGGGGGACAGGGGGACTGCAGCCCCAGCATTTT. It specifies CASSRGGTGGLQPQHF.

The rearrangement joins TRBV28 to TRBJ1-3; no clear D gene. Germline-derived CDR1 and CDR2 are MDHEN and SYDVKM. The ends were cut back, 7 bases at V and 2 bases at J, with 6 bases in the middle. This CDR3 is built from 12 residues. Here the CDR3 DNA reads TGTGCCAGCATCACGGCTGGAAACACCATATATTTT. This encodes CASITAGNTIYF.

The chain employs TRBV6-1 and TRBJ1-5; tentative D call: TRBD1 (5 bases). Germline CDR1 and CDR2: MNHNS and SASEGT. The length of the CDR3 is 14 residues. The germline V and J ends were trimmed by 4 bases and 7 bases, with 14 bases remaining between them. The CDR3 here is CASSVVGAGQPQHF. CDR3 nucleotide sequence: TGTGCCAGCAGTGTCGTTGGGGCAGGCCAGCCCCAGCATTTT.

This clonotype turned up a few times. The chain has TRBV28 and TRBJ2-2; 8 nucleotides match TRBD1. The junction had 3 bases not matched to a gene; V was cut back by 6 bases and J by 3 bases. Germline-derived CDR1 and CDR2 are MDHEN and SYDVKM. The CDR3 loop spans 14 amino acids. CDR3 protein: CASSPDRDTGELFF. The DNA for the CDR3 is TGTGCCAGCAGCCCGGACAGGGACACCGGGGAGCTGTTTTTT.

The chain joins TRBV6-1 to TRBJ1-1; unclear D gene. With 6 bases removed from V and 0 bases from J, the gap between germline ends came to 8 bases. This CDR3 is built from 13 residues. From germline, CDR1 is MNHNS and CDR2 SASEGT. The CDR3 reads CASSTKVNTEAFF. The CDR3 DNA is TGTGCCAGCAGCACCAAGGTGAACACTGAAGCTTTCTTT.

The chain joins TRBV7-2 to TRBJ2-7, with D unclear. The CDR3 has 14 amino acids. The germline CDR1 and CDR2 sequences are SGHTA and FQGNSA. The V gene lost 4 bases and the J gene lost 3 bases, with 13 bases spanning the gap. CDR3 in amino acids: CASSSETGRYEQYF. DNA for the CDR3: TGTGCCAGCAGCTCCGAAACGGGCCGCTACGAGCAGTACTTC.

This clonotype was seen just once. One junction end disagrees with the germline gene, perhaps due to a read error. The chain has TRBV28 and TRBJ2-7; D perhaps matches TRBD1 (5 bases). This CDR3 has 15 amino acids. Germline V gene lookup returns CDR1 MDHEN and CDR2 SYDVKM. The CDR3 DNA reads TGTGTCAGCAGTTTACAATCGGACATCTCTTCGGAGCAGTACTTC. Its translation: CVSSLQSDISSEQYF. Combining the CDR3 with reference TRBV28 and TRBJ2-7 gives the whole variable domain DVKVTQSSRYLVKRTGEKVFLECVQDMDHENMFWYRQDPGLGLRLIYFSYDVKMKEKGDIPEGYSVSREKKERFSLILESASTNQTSMYLCVSSLQSDISSEQYFGPGTRLTVT.

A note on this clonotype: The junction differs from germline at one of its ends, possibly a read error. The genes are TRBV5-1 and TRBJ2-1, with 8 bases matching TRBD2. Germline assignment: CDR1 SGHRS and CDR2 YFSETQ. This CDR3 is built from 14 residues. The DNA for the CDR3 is TGCGCCTGCAGCTTCGGGACTAGTAGCAATGAGCAGTTCTTC. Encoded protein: CACSFGTSSNEQFF.

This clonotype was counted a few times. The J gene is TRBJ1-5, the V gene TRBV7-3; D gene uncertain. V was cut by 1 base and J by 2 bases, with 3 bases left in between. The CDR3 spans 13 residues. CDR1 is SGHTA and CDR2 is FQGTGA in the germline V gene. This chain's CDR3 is CASSLSRNQPQHF. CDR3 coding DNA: TGTGCCAGCAGCTTAAGCCGCAATCAGCCCCAGCATTTT.

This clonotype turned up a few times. CDR3: CASSHDGDIQYF. CDR3 sequence (DNA): TGCGCCAGCAGCCACGACGGGGACATTCAGTACTTC. This chain joins TRBV5-1 and TRBJ2-4, with D perhaps matching TRBD2 (5 bases). Germline values: CDR1 SGHRS, CDR2 YFSETQ. The CDR3 extends over 12 amino acids. V lost 4 bases to trimming and J lost 8 bases, with 10 bases between them.

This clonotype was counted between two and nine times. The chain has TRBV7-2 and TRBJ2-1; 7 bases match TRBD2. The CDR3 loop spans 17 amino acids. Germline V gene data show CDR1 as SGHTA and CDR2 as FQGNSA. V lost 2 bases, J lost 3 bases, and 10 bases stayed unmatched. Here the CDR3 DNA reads TGTGCCAGCAGCTTACCCTGGGGGGGGTCCAACTACAATGAGCAGTTCTTC. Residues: CASSLPWGGSNYNEQFF.

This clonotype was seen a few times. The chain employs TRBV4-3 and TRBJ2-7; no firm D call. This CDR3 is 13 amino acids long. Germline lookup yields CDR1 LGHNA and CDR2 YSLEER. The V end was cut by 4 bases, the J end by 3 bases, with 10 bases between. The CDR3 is CASSLSYSYEQYF. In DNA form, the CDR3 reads TGCGCCAGCAGCCTAAGCTACAGCTACGAGCAGTACTTC.

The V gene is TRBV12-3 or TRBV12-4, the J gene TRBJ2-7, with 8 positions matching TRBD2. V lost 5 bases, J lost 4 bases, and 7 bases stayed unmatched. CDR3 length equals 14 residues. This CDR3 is CASSPGTRSYEQYF. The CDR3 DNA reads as TGTGCCAGCAGTCCAGGGACTAGAAGTTACGAGCAGTACTTC.